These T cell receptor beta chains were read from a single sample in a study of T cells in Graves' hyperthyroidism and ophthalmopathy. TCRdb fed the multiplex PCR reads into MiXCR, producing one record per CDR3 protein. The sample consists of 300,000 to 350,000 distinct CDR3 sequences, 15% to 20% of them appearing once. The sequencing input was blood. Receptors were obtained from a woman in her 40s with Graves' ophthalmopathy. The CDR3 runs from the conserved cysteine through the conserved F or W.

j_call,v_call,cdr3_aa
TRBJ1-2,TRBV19,CASSHTTGGYGYTF
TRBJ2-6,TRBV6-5,CASRYTASGANVLTF
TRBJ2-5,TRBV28,CASSSVVAGGETQYF
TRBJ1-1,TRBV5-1,CASSWSYRQEQAFF
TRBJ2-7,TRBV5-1,CASSLDALYEQYF
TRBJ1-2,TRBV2,CASSEGQGPYGYTF
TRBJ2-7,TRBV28,CASSLVLAAGPIYEQSF
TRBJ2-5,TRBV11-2,CASSFGSPETQYF
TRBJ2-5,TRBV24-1,CATSDSRQPRQETQYF
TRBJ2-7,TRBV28,CLSSLAAAYRASGYEQYF
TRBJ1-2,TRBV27,CASSLWRGDYGYTF
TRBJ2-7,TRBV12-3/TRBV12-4,CASSWKTSEGYSSSYEQYF
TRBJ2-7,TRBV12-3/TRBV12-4,CASSLAGAGDSDEQYF
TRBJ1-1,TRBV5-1,CASSVEKNTEAFF
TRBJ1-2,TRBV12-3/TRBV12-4,CASSQGEGDYGYTF
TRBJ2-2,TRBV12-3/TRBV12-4,CASSLYGGELFF
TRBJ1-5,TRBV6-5,CASSFDRDVNQPQHF
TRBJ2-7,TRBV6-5,CASSFQGASYEQYF
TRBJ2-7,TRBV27,CASRETGGVGKYYEQYF
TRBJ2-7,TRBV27,CASSLTPGRAYEQYF
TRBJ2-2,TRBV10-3,CAISEWGRANTGELFF
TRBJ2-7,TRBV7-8,CASSLYTGQIYEQYF
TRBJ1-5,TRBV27,CASSLSLWDTQHF
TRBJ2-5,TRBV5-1,CASSWGGGTSGRVETQYF
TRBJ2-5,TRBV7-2,CASSYPRGRGGETQYF
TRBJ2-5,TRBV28,CASSFGQQETQYF